This entry features one T cell receptor beta chain sequence. This clonotype was found a few times. What this receptor recognizes is not known. Base-call qualities are not available, and no considerably larger clone is one nucleotide away. The data derive from a study of CD8 T cells in ankylosing spondylitis (dated by TCRdb to about 2017). For the study in its entirety: The study profiled T cell receptor beta repertoires in healthy donors and ankylosing spondylitis patients to find disease-linked TCR variants. The full study cohort was made up of about two dozen ankylosing spondylitis patients and 95 to 130 healthy donors. Peripheral blood samples were taken, and synovial fluid was additionally collected from ankylosing spondylitis patients. Overall study outcomes, separate from this receptor: The disease-linked clones were reported to be significantly enriched in matched synovial fluid samples from ankylosing spondylitis patients. Some motif variants had previously been reported in the synovial fluid and blood of reactive arthritis patients, which suggests shared mechanisms of disease initiation. A TCR beta motif of several highly homologous amino acid variants appeared characteristic of blood from ankylosing spondylitis patients. The disease-linked clones had a CD8+ phenotype and were found at relatively low frequencies in peripheral blood.

The reads were generated on an Illumina MiSeq. Quantitative 5'-RACE with molecular barcodes was the method used to prepare the TCR beta libraries. The authors processed their data as follows. To identify disease-linked TCR variants, a new computational method was used, one built on a probabilistic model of VDJ rearrangement. The public sequencing data were trimmed at Q25 with fastp and processed into clonotypes with MiXCR by TCRdb, which kept only in-frame beta chains. Rows matching on CDR3 protein sequence are summarized as one entry with the most common DNA and genes. The V and J calls come from TCRdb's annotation, not from the publication. Here the sample has approximately 35,000 distinct CDR3 sequences; 12% to 15% occur a single time. The ten top clones hold around 40% of the sample. The CDR3 covers 17 residues, taking in both the cysteine and the phenylalanine. The entry retains the CDR3 DNA only, 51 bases that are in frame from base 1. The V end gives up 5 bases and the J end 0 bases, leaving 10 bases in the junction not matched to a gene. CDR1 and CDR2 are drawn from the germline V gene: SGHVS, FNYEAQ.

The V and J genes are TRBV7-6 and TRBJ1-1; 9 middle bases align to TRBD1. The specimen sequenced was blood. This TCR derives from a male donor with ankylosing spondylitis or in good health (not recorded which). The CDR3 region reads CASSIESGTGMNTEAFF. DNA sequence: TGTGCCAGCAGCATAGAATCCGGGACAGGGATGAACACTGAAGCTTTCTTT.